A single sample gave rise to the 16 T cell receptor beta chains below, sequenced in a study of beta chain features in type 1 diabetes. Sequencing targeted expressed TCRB transcripts, as all isolated RNA had been reverse transcribed. The table came from immunoSEQ multiplex PCR; TCRdb's copy has only in-frame clones and leaves some out. The table includes some 15,000 clones, approximately 47% detected once. Sequences were obtained from stem cell memory CD4+ T cells from blood. The source is a woman aged 35 to 49 in good health.

The chain couples TRBV19 to TRBJ1-5; the D gene is possibly TRBD1 (6 bases). Germline V gives CDR1 LNHDA, CDR2 SQIVND (reference sequence). The CDR3 totals 17 residues. V lost 3 bases to trimming and J lost 3 bases, with 18 bases between them. The chain's CDR3 is CASSIGTGNGNNQPQHF. In DNA form, the CDR3 reads TGTGCCAGTAGTATTGGTACAGGGAATGGAAACAATCAGCCCCAGCATTTT.

This clone is labeled as medium-sized. This chain joins TRBV7-6 and TRBJ2-5, with 9 nucleotides matching TRBD1. CDR1 is SGHVS, CDR2 FNYEAQ, per germline. The CDR3 runs to 11 residues. V lost 5 bases to trimming and J lost 10 bases; unmatched junction nucleotides: 2. The CDR3 sequence is CASSPGQGQYF. The CDR3 coding sequence is TGTGCCAGCAGCCCGGGACAGGGCCAGTACTTC.

Concerning this clone: The junction departs from the called germline gene at one end, perhaps through a read error. This chain uses TRBV5-4 with TRBJ1-5; 10 bases are shared with TRBD1. The CDR3 sequence is 15 residues long. Germline V gives CDR1 SGHNT, CDR2 YYREEE (reference sequence). DNA of the CDR3: TGCGCCAGCAGCCAAGAGGGACAGGGGAATCAGCCCCAGCATTTT. It specifies CASSQEGQGNQPQHF.

As regards this clone: Compared with germline, one end of the junction differs, possibly owing to a read error. The genes are TRBV7-9 and TRBJ1-1; 7 nucleotides align to TRBD1. Germline V CDR1 and CDR2: SEHNR, FQNEAQ (reference sequence). This CDR3 contains 15 residues. Here the CDR3 DNA reads TGTGCCAGCAGCTTAGGGGGGACAGTAAACAGTGAAGCTTTCTTT. Translating gives CASSLGGTVNSEAFF.

The chain uses TRBV6-6 and TRBJ1-5; 9 bases match TRBD1. After removal of 6 bases from V and 7 bases from J, the junction contained 7 bases not matched to a gene. The germline gives CDR1 MNHNY, CDR2 SVGAGI (reference sequence). The CDR3 runs to 14 residues. The CDR3 nucleotides read TGTGCCAGCAGGGGGACAGGGTCACAACAGCCCCAGCATTTT. It encodes CASRGTGSQQPQHF.

The chain uses TRBV5-1 and TRBJ1-1; D gene ambiguous. Trimming shortened V by 7 bases and J by 9 bases, and 25 bases separated the two germline ends. CDR3 length equals 15 residues. Germline values: CDR1 SGHRS, CDR2 YFSETQ. The DNA of the CDR3 is TGCGCCAGCGGGTCAGTGGCGGGGTACTTCGTGCAAGCTTTCTTT. It codes for CASGSVAGYFVQAFF.

The V call is TRBV5-6, the J call TRBJ1-6; weak D call: TRBD1 (6 bases). V gave up 0 bases and J gave up 9 bases, with 10 bases separating them. The V gene's germline CDR1 is SGHDT and CDR2 YYEEEE. This CDR3 is built from 14 residues. The CDR3 nucleotides read TGTGCCAGCAGCTTGGACAGGGTGACTTCACCCCTCCACTTT. Its translation is CASSLDRVTSPLHF.

The chain is built from TRBV5-6 and TRBJ2-7; 11 bases are shared with TRBD1. The germline V gene has CDR1 SGHDT and CDR2 YYEEEE. This CDR3 is 15 amino acids long. J gave up 2 bases and V 7 bases, and 8 bases lay outside the gene matches. In DNA, the CDR3 is TGTGCCAGCGACCTGAAGGGACAGGGGGCCTACGAGCAGTACTTC. This gives the protein CASDLKGQGAYEQYF.

The V and J genes are TRBV19 and TRBJ2-1; maybe TRBD2 (5 bases). V was cut by 11 bases and J by 4 bases, with 24 bases left in between. Germline V gene lookup returns CDR1 LNHDA and CDR2 SQIVND (reference sequence). CDR3 length: 16 residues. The CDR3 here is CASMGRAGVWYNEQFF. Written as DNA, the CDR3 is TGTGCCTCCATGGGAAGGGCCGGGGTTTGGTACAATGAGCAGTTCTTC.

The chain joins TRBV13 to TRBJ1-3; 7 nucleotides match TRBD1. The V and J ends lost 4 bases and 10 bases, in that order; junction bases with no gene match: 19. The CDR3 is made up of 17 amino acids. Germline CDR1 PRHDT, CDR2 FYEKMQ (reference sequence). The CDR3 DNA follows: TGTGCCAGCAGCTCCACCGACAGGGCGAGGTTCTTTGGTACCATATATTTT. As protein: CASSSTDRARFFGTIYF.

Relative to its sample, this clone is medium-sized. The J gene is TRBJ2-5, the V gene TRBV7-9; D is possibly TRBD1 (5 bases). V lost 7 bases and J lost 5, with 26 bases in between. CDR1 SEHNR and CDR2 FQNEAQ come from the germline V gene (reference sequence). The CDR3 has 17 amino acids. This CDR3 is CASNLLGFGQIVETQYF. The CDR3 region has the DNA TGTGCCAGCAACCTTCTAGGCTTTGGACAAATAGTTGAGACCCAGTACTTC.

The chain is built from TRBV5-1 and TRBJ2-7; no clear D. This CDR3 has 12 amino acids. Germline V gives CDR1 SGHRS, CDR2 YFSETQ. Trimming stripped 5 bases from V and 6 bases from J, with 12 bases between. CDR3 coding DNA: TGCGCCAGCAGGGAGTCGGGTGGCGAGCAGTACTTC. Translation gives CASRESGGEQYF.

This clone has more than one count but fewer than ten. The chain has TRBV7-9 and TRBJ2-1; 7 bases align to TRBD2. CDR3 size: 15 residues. Germline CDR1 reads SEHNR; CDR2 reads FQNEAQ (reference sequence). V trimming: 5 bases; J trimming: 6 bases; junction bases outside the gene matches: 10. This CDR3 reads CASSQRASGTNEQFF. CDR3 DNA: TGTGCCAGCAGCCAGCGGGCTAGCGGTACCAATGAGCAGTTCTTC.

The rearrangement links TRBV7-2 to TRBJ1-2; 8 bases agree with TRBD1. This CDR3 contains 16 residues. Trimming removed 3 bases from V and 2 bases from J; junction bases left unmatched: 8. Per the germline V gene, CDR1 is SGHTA and CDR2 is FQGNSA. CDR3 in amino acids: CASSLVNRGTNYGYTF. The DNA of the CDR3 is TGTGCCAGCAGCTTGGTCAACAGGGGGACGAACTATGGCTACACCTTC.

The rearrangement links TRBV4-1 to TRBJ1-2; TRBD1 matches 10 bases. CDR3 size: 16 residues. Per the germline V gene, CDR1 is MGHRA and CDR2 is YSYEKL. J gave up 4 bases and V 1 base, and 6 bases lay outside the gene matches. CDR3 protein: CASSQAPGQGSYGYTF. The CDR3 nucleotides are TGCGCCAGCAGCCAAGCCCCGGGACAGGGGAGCTATGGCTACACCTTC.

This rearrangement joins TRBV5-1 to TRBJ2-1; 10 bases map to TRBD2. This CDR3 contains 16 residues. The V gene end was trimmed by 1 base and the J gene end by 8 bases; junction bases not matched to a gene: 9. The germline CDR1 and CDR2 sequences are SGHRS and YFSETQ. The CDR3 sequence is CASSLFSGGAVDEQFF. DNA for the CDR3: TGCGCCAGCAGCTTGTTCAGCGGGGGGGCCGTCGATGAGCAGTTCTTC.